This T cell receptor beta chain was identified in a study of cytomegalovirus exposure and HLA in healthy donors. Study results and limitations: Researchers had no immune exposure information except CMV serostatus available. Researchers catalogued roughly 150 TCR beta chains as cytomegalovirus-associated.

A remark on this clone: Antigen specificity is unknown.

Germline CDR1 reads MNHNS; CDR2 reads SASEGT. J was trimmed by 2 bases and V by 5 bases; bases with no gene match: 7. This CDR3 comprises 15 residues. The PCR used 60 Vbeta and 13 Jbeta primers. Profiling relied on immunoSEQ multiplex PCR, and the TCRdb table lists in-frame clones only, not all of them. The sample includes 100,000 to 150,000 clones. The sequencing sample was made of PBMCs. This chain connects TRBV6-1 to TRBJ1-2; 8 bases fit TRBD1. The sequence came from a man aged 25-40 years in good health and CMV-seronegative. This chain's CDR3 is CASSMQGAANYGYTF. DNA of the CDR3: TGTGCCAGCAGTATGCAGGGGGCGGCCAACTATGGCTACACCTTC.